This T cell receptor beta chain was sequenced for a study of a mutant IDH1 vaccine in newly diagnosed glioma. Study context: Vaccine dosing followed radiotherapy by 4-6 weeks, or accompanied temozolomide cycles. Prior therapy was radiotherapy, temozolomide, or both; most received both. Week 47 marked visit V13, whereas week 35 marked visit V12.

Profiling relied on immunoSEQ multiplex PCR, and the TCRdb table lists in-frame clones only, not all of them. Of around 50,000 clones in the sample, 88% were seen once. Specified time point: week 35, safety follow-up. Vaccinated patients received 300 ug of mutant IDH1 20-mer peptide per dose, with topical imiquimod. Each donor presented with a new WHO grade 3 or 4 astrocytoma that tested IDH1-mutant and showed ATRX loss. As for this clone: Its antigen remains unidentified.

This sample comprised PBMCs, obtained from a glioma patient whose treatment included an IDH1 peptide vaccine. The TCR comes from a woman in her 40s with glioma.

The CDR3 protein is CASGQGVSSGANVLTF. For the CDR3, the DNA is TGTGCCAGCGGGCAGGGCGTTAGCTCTGGGGCCAACGTCCTGACTTTC. The chain combines TRBV9 with TRBJ2-6; possibly TRBD1 for D (5 bases). With 7 bases removed from V and 0 bases from J, the gap between germline ends came to 14 bases. Germline-derived CDR1 and CDR2 are SGDLS and YYNGEE. There are 16 residues in the CDR3. The complete variable domain, with remaining parts taken from reference TRBV9 and TRBJ2-6, reads DSGVTQTPKHLITATGQRVTLRCSPRSGDLSVYWYQQSLDQGLQFLIQYYNGEERAKGNILERFSAQQFPDLHSELNLSSLELGDSALYFCASGQGVSSGANVLTFGAGSRLTVL.